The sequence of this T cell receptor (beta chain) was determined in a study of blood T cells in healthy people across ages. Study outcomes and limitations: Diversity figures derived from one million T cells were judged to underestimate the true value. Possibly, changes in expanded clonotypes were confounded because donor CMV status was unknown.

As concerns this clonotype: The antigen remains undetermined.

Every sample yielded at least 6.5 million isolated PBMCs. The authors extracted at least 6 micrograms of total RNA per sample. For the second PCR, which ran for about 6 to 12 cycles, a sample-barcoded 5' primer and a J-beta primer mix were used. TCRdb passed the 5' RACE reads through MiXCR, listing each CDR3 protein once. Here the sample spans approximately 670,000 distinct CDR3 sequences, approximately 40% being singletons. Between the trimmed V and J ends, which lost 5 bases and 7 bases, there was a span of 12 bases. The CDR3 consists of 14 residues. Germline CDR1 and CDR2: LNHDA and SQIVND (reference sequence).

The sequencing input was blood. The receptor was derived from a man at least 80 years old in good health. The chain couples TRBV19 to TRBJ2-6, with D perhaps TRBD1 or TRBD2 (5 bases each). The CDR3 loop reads CASSGTGKANVLTF. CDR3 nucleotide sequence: TGTGCCAGTAGTGGGACGGGGAAAGCCAACGTCCTGACTTTC.